The present T cell receptor (beta chain) was sequenced within a study of blood T cells in healthy people across ages. This clonotype was found a few times. Its antigen remains unknown. Study-level results: CMV status of donors was not determined, possibly confounding expanded clonotype changes.

Isolation of PBMCs gave at least 7 million cells per sample. A second PCR, run for 7 to 11 cycles, used a sample-barcoded 5' primer plus a J-beta primer mix. TCRdb re-derived calls from the 5' RACE reads in MiXCR, one entry per CDR3 protein. In the table there are over 950,000 distinct CDR3 sequences, 35% to 45% of which are singletons. Trimming left V 0 bases short and J 1 base short, with 12 bases between. CDR3 length: 15 residues. Germline CDR1 and CDR2: DFQATT and SNEGSKA (reference sequence). The chain joins TRBV20-1 to TRBJ1-2, with D possibly being TRBD1 (5 bases). The source material was blood. The TCR was taken from a man between 18 and 35 years old in good health. This chain's CDR3 is CSARDRGVLNYGYTF. DNA of the CDR3: TGCAGTGCTAGAGATCGAGGGGTTCTTAACTATGGCTACACCTTC.